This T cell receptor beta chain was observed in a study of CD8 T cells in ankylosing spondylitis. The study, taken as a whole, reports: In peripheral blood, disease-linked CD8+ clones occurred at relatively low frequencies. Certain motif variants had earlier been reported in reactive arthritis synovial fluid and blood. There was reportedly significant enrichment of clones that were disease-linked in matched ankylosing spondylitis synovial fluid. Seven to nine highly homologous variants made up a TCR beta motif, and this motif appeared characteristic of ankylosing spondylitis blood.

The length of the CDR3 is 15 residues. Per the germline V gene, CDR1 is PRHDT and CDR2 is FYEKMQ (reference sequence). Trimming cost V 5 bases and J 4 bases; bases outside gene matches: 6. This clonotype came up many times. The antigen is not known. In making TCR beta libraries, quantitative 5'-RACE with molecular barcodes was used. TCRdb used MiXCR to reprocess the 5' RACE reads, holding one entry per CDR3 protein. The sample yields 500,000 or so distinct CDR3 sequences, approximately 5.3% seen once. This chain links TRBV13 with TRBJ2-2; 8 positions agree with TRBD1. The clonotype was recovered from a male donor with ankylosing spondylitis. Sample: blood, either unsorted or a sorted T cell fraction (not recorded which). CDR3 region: CASSRRTGRTGELFF. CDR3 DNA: TGTGCCAGCAGCCGCCGGACAGGGCGCACCGGGGAGCTGTTTTTT.